These T cell receptor beta chains were read from a single sample in a study of PD-1 blockade in mismatch repair-deficient tumors. The data were produced by immunoSEQ multiplex PCR, yet TCRdb's version contains in-frame clones alone and is incomplete. Found here are some 120,000 clones, about nine tenths of them singletons; the top ten hold over 9.5%. This specimen consisted of peripheral blood, obtained approximately 70 weeks after starting pembrolizumab. Receptor source: an adult with mismatch repair-deficient cancer. Each CDR3 is given with its conserved first and last residue. The order of the fields is V gene, clone size, D gene, J gene, CDR3 DNA, CDR3 protein. D genes are given only for firm matches. Clone size appears in some rows only: once, few, many, or a class for an expanded clone.

TRBV29-1	.	TRBD2	TRBJ2-3	TGCAGCGTTGATAGCGGGAGGGCCGGAACAGATACGCAGTATTTT	CSVDSGRAGTDTQYF
TRBV4-3	.	TRBD2	TRBJ2-7	TGCGCCAGCAGCCAAGATCAGAGCGGGAGGGACGAGCAGTACTTC	CASSQDQSGRDEQYF
TRBV29-1	.	.	TRBJ1-4	TGCAGCGTTCGGACGGAGGGAAAACTGTTTTTT	CSVRTEGKLFF
TRBV19	.	TRBD1	TRBJ1-1	TGTGCCAGTAGGTCATCCCAAAACAGGGGAATTCAGGACACTGAAGCTTTCTTT	CASRSSQNRGIQDTEAFF
TRBV18	.	TRBD1	TRBJ2-7	TGTGCCAGCTCTCCACCGGGACAGGGGCTCACCTACGAGCAGTACTTC	CASSPPGQGLTYEQYF
TRBV28	few	.	TRBJ2-7	TGTGCCAGCACGTCGGGTGGCGAGCAGTACTTC	CASTSGGEQYF
TRBV13	.	.	TRBJ2-7	TGTGCCAGCAGCTTAGGCGGTGCCCACTCCTACGAGCAGTACTTC	CASSLGGAHSYEQYF
TRBV20-1	.	.	TRBJ1-2	TGCAGTGCTAGAGAGGTGGGCTACACCTTC	CSAREVGYTF
TRBV7-2	.	.	TRBJ2-7	TGTGCCAGCAGCTTAGCCGTGCCCCGAGACGAGCAGTACTTC	CASSLAVPRDEQYF
TRBV4-1	.	TRBD1	TRBJ1-5	TGCGCCAGCAGCCAAAACCCCGGGACAGGGGCACGTCAGCCCCAGCATTTT	CASSQNPGTGARQPQHF
TRBV5-4	.	.	TRBJ2-5	TGTGCCAGCAGCTTCGCCCTACAAGAGACCCAGTACTTC	CASSFALQETQYF